Listed below are T cell receptor beta chains from one sample, sequenced in a study of shared clonotypes between healthy human individuals. Libraries were prepared by immunoSEQ multiplex PCR; TCRdb keeps only in-frame clonotypes and omits some of them. This table holds around 2,000,000 clones, about 93% found once. What was sequenced was naive CD8+ T cells from PBMCs. The origin of the receptors is a man between 18 and 29 years old in good health. Some clones in this sample may be carry-over from other donors' samples. Each CDR3 is given with its conserved first and last residue. The D gene is left open where the match is weak. Clone size is given for some rows only: seen once, a few or many times, or a class if the clone is expanded.

d_call: NA
v_call: TRBV4-3
clone_size: NA
j_call: TRBJ2-7
cdr3_nt: TGCGCCAGCAGCCAATCTTACGAGCAGTACTTC
cdr3_aa: CASSQSYEQYF

d_call: NA
v_call: TRBV7-6
clone_size: NA
j_call: TRBJ1-1
cdr3_nt: TGTGCCAGCAGCTTAGGTTCGGGCACTGAAGCTTTCTTT
cdr3_aa: CASSLGSGTEAFF

d_call: NA
v_call: TRBV28
clone_size: NA
j_call: TRBJ1-4
cdr3_nt: TGTGCCAGCAGTTTATACACAGGCATTAATGAAAAACTGTTTTTT
cdr3_aa: CASSLYTGINEKLFF

d_call: NA
v_call: TRBV5-1
clone_size: NA
j_call: TRBJ2-1
cdr3_nt: TGCGCCAGCAGCTTGGGAGGGGTCAGCTCCTACAATGAGCAGTTCTTC
cdr3_aa: CASSLGGVSSYNEQFF

d_call: NA
v_call: TRBV2
clone_size: NA
j_call: TRBJ2-7
cdr3_nt: TGTGCCAGCAGTGTGGATCCCGAGCAGTACTTC
cdr3_aa: CASSVDPEQYF

d_call: NA
v_call: TRBV10-3
clone_size: NA
j_call: TRBJ2-2
cdr3_nt: TGTGCCATCAGTGACTCTGGGACTTCAACCGGGGAGCTGTTTTTT
cdr3_aa: CAISDSGTSTGELFF

d_call: TRBD1
v_call: TRBV6-1
clone_size: NA
j_call: TRBJ2-7
cdr3_nt: TGTGCCAGCAGTCGGACAGGGGATGACTACGAGCAGTACTTC
cdr3_aa: CASSRTGDDYEQYF

d_call: NA
v_call: TRBV29-1
clone_size: NA
j_call: TRBJ2-7
cdr3_nt: TGCAGCGTTGGGGCAGGTTCCTACGAGCAGTACTTC
cdr3_aa: CSVGAGSYEQYF

d_call: TRBD1
v_call: TRBV7-8
clone_size: NA
j_call: TRBJ2-7
cdr3_nt: TGTGCCAGCACCCAATACGGAGGACAGGGCGTAACCTACGAGCAGTACTTC
cdr3_aa: CASTQYGGQGVTYEQYF

d_call: NA
v_call: TRBV7-9
clone_size: NA
j_call: TRBJ1-3
cdr3_nt: TGTGCCGGACATGGAGGAAACACCATATATTTT
cdr3_aa: CAGHGGNTIYF

d_call: NA
v_call: TRBV11-2
clone_size: NA
j_call: TRBJ2-1
cdr3_nt: TGTGCCAGCAGCTTAGTAAGTCGTAGCGGCTACAATGAGCAGTTCTTC
cdr3_aa: CASSLVSRSGYNEQFF

d_call: NA
v_call: TRBV11-1
clone_size: once
j_call: TRBJ2-7
cdr3_nt: TGTGCCAGCAGCTCAGAGACCTACGAGCAGTACTTC
cdr3_aa: CASSSETYEQYF

d_call: NA
v_call: TRBV7-7
clone_size: once
j_call: TRBJ1-4
cdr3_nt: TGTGCCAGCACCAACCCGACAGGTAGAGAATGGCTTCCGGAAAAACTGTTTTTT
cdr3_aa: CASTNPTGREWLPEKLFF

d_call: TRBD2
v_call: TRBV13
clone_size: NA
j_call: TRBJ2-1
cdr3_nt: TGTGCCAGCAGCTTAGGTACTAGCGGGCAGGAGCAGTTCTTC
cdr3_aa: CASSLGTSGQEQFF

d_call: NA
v_call: TRBV11-2
clone_size: NA
j_call: TRBJ1-2
cdr3_nt: TGTGCCAGCAGCGTCGGGGGGGGCTTTGGCTATGGCTACACCTTC
cdr3_aa: CASSVGGGFGYGYTF

d_call: TRBD1
v_call: TRBV9
clone_size: NA
j_call: TRBJ2-5
cdr3_nt: TGTGCCAGCAGCGAACAGCCAGGGGGAGAGACCCAGTACTTC
cdr3_aa: CASSEQPGGETQYF

d_call: NA
v_call: TRBV28
clone_size: few
j_call: TRBJ1-1
cdr3_nt: TGTGCCAGCCGTACCGGGGAGAACACTGAAGCTTTCTTT
cdr3_aa: CASRTGENTEAFF

d_call: TRBD2
v_call: TRBV28
clone_size: NA
j_call: TRBJ2-7
cdr3_nt: TGTGCCAGCAGTTTATCGCTAGGGGAGCGGGAGGTCTACGAGCAGTACTTC
cdr3_aa: CASSLSLGEREVYEQYF

d_call: NA
v_call: TRBV13
clone_size: once
j_call: TRBJ2-7
cdr3_nt: TGTGCCAGCAGCCCAGGGGAGGGGGTCTACGAGCAGTACTTC
cdr3_aa: CASSPGEGVYEQYF

d_call: NA
v_call: TRBV28
clone_size: NA
j_call: TRBJ2-7
cdr3_nt: TGTGCCAGCAAACCGGGACAAGACGCCAGCTCCTACGAGCAGTACTTC
cdr3_aa: CASKPGQDASSYEQYF

d_call: TRBD1
v_call: TRBV27
clone_size: NA
j_call: TRBJ1-5
cdr3_nt: TGTGCCAGCAGCCCCGCGAGGGGACAGGTGAACAATCAGCCCCAGCATTTT
cdr3_aa: CASSPARGQVNNQPQHF

d_call: NA
v_call: TRBV9
clone_size: once
j_call: TRBJ2-5
cdr3_nt: TGTGCCAGTGGCCAGGGTGGGGAGACCCAGTACTTC
cdr3_aa: CASGQGGETQYF

d_call: NA
v_call: TRBV4-3
clone_size: NA
j_call: TRBJ2-1
cdr3_nt: TGCGCCAGCAGCCGAGCCAATAGTCCCTACAATGAGCAGTTCTTC
cdr3_aa: CASSRANSPYNEQFF

d_call: NA
v_call: TRBV19
clone_size: NA
j_call: TRBJ2-1
cdr3_nt: TGTGCCAGTAGTATCATGTCACACTCCTACAATGAGCAGTTCTTC
cdr3_aa: CASSIMSHSYNEQFF

d_call: TRBD2
v_call: TRBV9
clone_size: NA
j_call: TRBJ2-1
cdr3_nt: TGTGCCAGCAGCGTAGACGGGAGGAGCTCCTACAATGAGCAGTTCTTC
cdr3_aa: CASSVDGRSSYNEQFF

d_call: NA
v_call: TRBV5-1
clone_size: NA
j_call: TRBJ1-1
cdr3_nt: TGCGCCAGCAGCGAAGGGGGTGTAAGGATGAACACTGAAGCTTTCTTT
cdr3_aa: CASSEGGVRMNTEAFF

d_call: NA
v_call: TRBV30
clone_size: few
j_call: TRBJ1-5
cdr3_nt: TGTGCCTGGAGTGTACAAGGCGGTCAGCCCCAGCATTTT
cdr3_aa: CAWSVQGGQPQHF

d_call: NA
v_call: TRBV7-9
clone_size: NA
j_call: TRBJ1-2
cdr3_nt: TGTGCCAGCAGCTTAGCGGGCGCCTGGGATGGCTACACCTTC
cdr3_aa: CASSLAGAWDGYTF

d_call: TRBD2
v_call: TRBV29-1
clone_size: NA
j_call: TRBJ2-1
cdr3_nt: TGCAGCGTTGAACCGAGCGGGAGGATGCATGAGCAGTTCTTC
cdr3_aa: CSVEPSGRMHEQFF

d_call: TRBD2
v_call: TRBV11-1
clone_size: once
j_call: TRBJ2-1
cdr3_nt: TGTGCCAGTAAGACTAGCCGGGGAGGTGGTGAGCAGTTCTTC
cdr3_aa: CASKTSRGGGEQFF

d_call: TRBD2
v_call: TRBV27
clone_size: NA
j_call: TRBJ2-5
cdr3_nt: TGTGCCAGCAGTTTCGGACTAGCGGGAGTACAACAAGAGACCCAGTACTTC
cdr3_aa: CASSFGLAGVQQETQYF

d_call: TRBD2
v_call: TRBV9
clone_size: NA
j_call: TRBJ2-2
cdr3_nt: TGTGCCAGCAGCCCCGACAGCGGGAGAAGGCCCGGGGAGCTGTTTTTT
cdr3_aa: CASSPDSGRRPGELFF

d_call: TRBD1
v_call: TRBV28
clone_size: NA
j_call: TRBJ2-3
cdr3_nt: TGTGCCAGCACCTGGACAGGGATGAGACTCACAGATACGCAGTATTTT
cdr3_aa: CASTWTGMRLTDTQYF

d_call: TRBD2
v_call: TRBV6-1
clone_size: NA
j_call: TRBJ2-7
cdr3_nt: TGTGCCAGCAGTGAAGGGACTAGCGGATTGATCTACGAGCAGTACTTC
cdr3_aa: CASSEGTSGLIYEQYF

d_call: NA
v_call: TRBV9
clone_size: few
j_call: TRBJ1-1
cdr3_nt: TGTGCCAGCAGCCCTCGGGGGAACACTGAAGCTTTCTTT
cdr3_aa: CASSPRGNTEAFF

d_call: NA
v_call: TRBV27
clone_size: NA
j_call: TRBJ2-2
cdr3_nt: TGTGCCAGCAGCTACAGGGACCTCTTGACCGGGGAGCTGTTTTTT
cdr3_aa: CASSYRDLLTGELFF